In this sample, the clone carrying this T cell receptor (beta chain) turned up once. TCRdb's table, derived via immunoSEQ multiplex PCR, lists solely in-frame clones and lacks some. Of approximately 210,000 clones listed, 70% to 90% are singletons. The CDR3 covers 15 residues. Germline V gives CDR1 SGHAT, CDR2 FQNNGV. Deletions cut 5 bases from V and 1 base from J, with 14 bases between. This sample is part of a study of blood T cell repertoires in COVID-19. The receptor's source is a middle-aged woman who had recovered from COVID-19. Specimen: peripheral blood. The rearrangement links TRBV11-2 to TRBJ1-1; TRBD1 might be the D (5 bases). CDR3 protein: CASSHNAGPNTEAFF. The CDR3 DNA is TGTGCCAGCAGCCACAATGCGGGGCCGAACACTGAAGCTTTCTTT. Complete variable domain (other parts from reference TRBV11-2 and TRBJ1-1): EAGVAQSPRYKIIEKRQSVAFWCNPISGHATLYWYQQILGQGPKLLIQFQNNGVVDDSQLPKDRFSAERLKGVDSTLKIQPAKLEDSAVYLCASSHNAGPNTEAFFGQGTRLTVV.